One and the same sample provided the 6 T cell receptor beta chains below, sequenced in a study of T-cell reconstitution after alpha-beta-depleted transplantation in children. TCRbeta library preparation incorporated unique molecular identifiers. Each CDR3 protein gets one entry after TCRdb re-called the PCR reads with MiXCR. Of 300,000 or so distinct CDR3 sequences in the sample, more than 20% are singletons; the top ten hold 9.5% to 12%. The sample here was PBMCs, mostly from graft donor cells, taken 180 days after TCRalphabeta/CD19-depleted stem cell transplant. The receptors here all came from a male patient younger than 18 who had a stem cell transplant for acute lymphoblastic leukemia, so the T cells may come from the graft donor.

This clonotype has just a few counts. This chain links TRBV3-1 with TRBJ2-4, with D perhaps TRBD1 or TRBD2 (5 bases each). V gave up 4 bases and J gave up 0 bases, with 10 bases separating them. This CDR3 has 15 residues. The germline V gene has CDR1 LGHDT and CDR2 YNNKEL (reference sequence). This CDR3 is CASSLSGRAKNIQYF. The CDR3 bases are TGTGCCAGCAGCCTTTCAGGGAGAGCCAAAAACATTCAGTACTTC.

This clonotype has only a few counts. The J gene is TRBJ2-2, the V gene TRBV4-1; D is uncertain. The CDR3 spans 14 residues. Germline V lookup: CDR1 MGHRA, CDR2 YSYEKL. Trimming removed 0 bases from V and 6 bases from J, with 8 bases in between. The CDR3 loop is CASSQDGSPGELFF. In nucleotides, the CDR3 is TGCGCCAGCAGCCAAGACGGTTCACCCGGGGAGCTGTTTTTT.

This clonotype was seen only a few times. The chain's CDR3 is CASSPNSGYEQYF. CDR3 nucleotides: TGTGCCAGCAGCCCTAATAGCGGCTACGAGCAGTACTTC. This sequence joins TRBV3-1 and TRBJ2-7, with D maybe TRBD2 (6 bases). CDR1 and CDR2 from the germline V gene are LGHDT and YNNKEL (reference sequence). This CDR3 has 13 residues. The ends were cut back, 4 bases at V and 3 bases at J, with 10 bases in the middle.

The chain links TRBV11-2 to TRBJ2-1; D gene uncertain. V lost 5 bases and J lost 9, with 8 bases in between. This CDR3 has 11 amino acids. CDR1 is SGHAT, CDR2 FQNNGV, per germline. The DNA of the CDR3 is TGTGCCAGCAGCGACGTAAGTGAGCAGTTCTTC. This encodes CASSDVSEQFF.

As concerns this clonotype: Its ends do not fully match the called genes, so a read error is possible. The rearrangement joins TRBV12-3 or TRBV12-4 to TRBJ2-3; 10 positions match TRBD2. The CDR3 has 15 amino acids. CDR3 protein: CASSLAGVNTDTQYF. The CDR3 DNA sequence: TGTGCCAGCAGTCTAGCGGGAGTTAACACAGATACGCAGTATTTT.

This clonotype was observed a handful of times. V is TRBV6-4 and J is TRBJ2-1; 10 nucleotides match TRBD2. Germline CDR1 is MRHNA and CDR2 is SNTAGT. CDR3 length equals 15 residues. V lost 4 bases to trimming and J lost 6 bases; unmatched junction nucleotides: 6. The chain's CDR3 is CASSVLAGAGNEQFF. The CDR3 DNA reads TGTGCCAGCAGTGTCCTAGCGGGAGCTGGCAATGAGCAGTTCTTC.